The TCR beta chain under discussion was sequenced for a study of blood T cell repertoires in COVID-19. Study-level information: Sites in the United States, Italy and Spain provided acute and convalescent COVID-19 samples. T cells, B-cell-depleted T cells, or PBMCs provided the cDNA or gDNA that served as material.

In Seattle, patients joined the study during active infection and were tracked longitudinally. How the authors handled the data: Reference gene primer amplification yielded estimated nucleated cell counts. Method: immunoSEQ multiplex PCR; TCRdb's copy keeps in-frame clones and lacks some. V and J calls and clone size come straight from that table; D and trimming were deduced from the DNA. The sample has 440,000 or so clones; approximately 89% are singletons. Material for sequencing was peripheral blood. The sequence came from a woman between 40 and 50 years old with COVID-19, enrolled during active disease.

CDR3 in DNA: TGTGCCCACAGCACCAGCGGGGTCTACAATGAGCAGTTCTTC. This encodes CAHSTSGVYNEQFF. The rearrangement joins TRBV2 to TRBJ2-1, with 7 bases matching TRBD2. Losses at the gene ends were 11 bases for V and 3 bases for J; bases not matched to a gene: 10. The CDR3 runs to 14 residues. Germline assignment: CDR1 SNHLY and CDR2 FYNNEI.